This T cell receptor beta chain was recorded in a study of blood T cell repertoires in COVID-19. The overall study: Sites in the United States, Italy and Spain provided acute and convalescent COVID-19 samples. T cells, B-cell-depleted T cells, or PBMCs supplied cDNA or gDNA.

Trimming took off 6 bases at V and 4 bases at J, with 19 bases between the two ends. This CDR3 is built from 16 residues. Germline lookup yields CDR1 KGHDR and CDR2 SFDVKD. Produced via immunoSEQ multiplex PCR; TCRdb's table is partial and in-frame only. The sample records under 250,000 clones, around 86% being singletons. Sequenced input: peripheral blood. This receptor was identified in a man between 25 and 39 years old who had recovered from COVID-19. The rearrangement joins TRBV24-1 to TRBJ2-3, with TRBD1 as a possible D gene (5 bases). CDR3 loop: CATSIGAFLTADTQYF. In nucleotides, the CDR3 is TGTGCCACCAGTATAGGGGCCTTTCTAACAGCAGATACGCAGTATTTT.